This section outlines one T cell receptor beta chain sequence together with its context. Its cognate antigen is unknown. These data originate in a study of T cell repertoires in cytomegalovirus infection. TCRdb re-called the reads with MiXCR, one entry per CDR3 protein. The repertoire consists of fewer than 350,000 distinct CDR3 sequences, with 9.5% occurring once and the leading ten covering around 4%. This CDR3 is 11 amino acids long. V was cut by 6 bases and J by 5 bases, with 7 bases left in between. CDR1 LNHDA and CDR2 SQIVND come from the germline V gene (reference sequence). Notes on the study in general: HLA-C-restricted CMV clonotypes gave the most frequent clonotype in two of eight donors.

The chain recombines TRBV19 with TRBJ1-1, with a possible D match to TRBD1 (5 bases). Material: PBMCs. The clonotype originates from a human donor in good health (CMV status not recorded). Some clones in this sample may be carry-over from other donors' samples. CDR3 protein: CASSDRTEAFF. The CDR3 nucleotides are TGTGCCAGTAGCGACAGAACTGAAGCTTTCTTT.